A single sample gave rise to the 23 T cell receptor beta chains below, sequenced in a study of neurological immune-mediated disorders (dated by TCRdb to between 2018 and 2021). Receptor amplification or capture employed 5' RACE. The instrument given in TCRdb is Illumina HiSeq 2500. TCRdb handled the public reads itself, with Q25 trimming in fastp and clone calling in MiXCR, and kept productive beta chains. Identical CDR3 proteins give one entry, which carries the most common genes and DNA. For this sample there are some 46,000 distinct CDR3 sequences; about 9.4% appear just once. The ten largest clones take up roughly 5% of the sample. The sample comprised PBMCs. Source of these receptors: a man between 65 and 80 years old with HTLV-1-associated myelopathy (HAM/TSP).

About this clonotype itself: Being one base from a much bigger clone, this may be a read error. This chain links TRBV6-4 with TRBJ2-1; tentative D call: TRBD2 (5 bases). CDR1 and CDR2 (germline): MRHNA, SNTAGT. The CDR3 length is 15 residues. The CDR3 spells CVSSVGASPYNEQFF. For the CDR3, the DNA is TGTGTCAGCAGTGTGGGAGCCTCCCCCTACAATGAGCAGTTCTTC.

At least ten counts were recorded for this clonotype. V gene TRBV5-1 combines with J gene TRBJ2-5; TRBD2 agrees at 10 bases. The CDR3 contains 14 residues. Losses at the gene ends were 2 bases for V and 7 bases for J; bases not matched to a gene: 5. CDR1 is SGHRS and CDR2 is YFSETQ in the germline V gene. CDR3 in DNA: TGCGCCAGCAGCTTAACTAGCGGGGTTGTGACCCAGTACTTC. This translates into CASSLTSGVVTQYF.

This clonotype has at least ten counts. J is TRBJ2-1 and V is TRBV9, with D unclear. V was trimmed by 0 bases and J by 7 bases, leaving 5 bases between them. The CDR3 extends over 12 amino acids. CDR1 SGDLS and CDR2 YYNGEE come from the germline V gene. CDR3 sequence: CASSVGWNEQFF. Here the CDR3 DNA reads TGTGCCAGCAGCGTAGGGTGGAATGAGCAGTTCTTC.

This clonotype was recorded many times. The rearrangement joins TRBV12-3 or TRBV12-4 to TRBJ2-3; 7 bases are shared with TRBD2. The CDR3 covers 15 residues. V lost 6 bases, J lost 0 bases, and 6 bases stayed unmatched. The CDR3 region is CASRGGRESTDTQYF. The CDR3 coding sequence is TGTGCCAGCAGGGGGGGGAGGGAGAGCACAGATACGCAGTATTTT.

This clonotype came up many times. The rearrangement links TRBV20-1 to TRBJ2-2; D ambiguous. There are 13 residues in the CDR3. V dropped 2 bases and J dropped 4 bases, with 8 bases sitting between them. Germline V CDR1 and CDR2: DFQATT, SNEGSKA (reference sequence). CDR3 nucleotide sequence: TGCAGTGCTAGAAATAGTAGCACCGGGGAGCTGTTTTTT. This encodes CSARNSSTGELFF.

The chain joins TRBV2 to TRBJ2-1, with 9 positions matching TRBD2. This CDR3 region has 14 residues. CDR1 is SNHLY, CDR2 FYNNEI, per germline. V lost 10 bases and J lost 1; bases outside the gene matches: 5. CDR3 DNA: TGTGCCACCCGTCTAGCGGGGTCCTACAATGAGCAGTTCTTC. Amino acids: CATRLAGSYNEQFF.

On this clonotype: A read error is possible here, since a much larger clone lies one base away. J is TRBJ2-7 and V is TRBV3-1; D gene ambiguous. V lost 6 bases, J lost 2 bases, and 17 bases lay in between. This CDR3 comprises 15 residues. Germline-derived CDR1 and CDR2 are LGHDT and YNNKEL (reference sequence). CDR3 sequence reads: CASSSLLADAYEQYF. CDR3 sequence (DNA): TGTGCCAGCAGTTCGTTGCTGGCGGACGCCTACGAGCAGTACTTC.

This clonotype was seen at least ten times. The rearrangement uses TRBV20-1 and TRBJ2-3; D is perhaps TRBD1 or TRBD2 (5 bases each). V lost 3 bases, J lost 0 bases, and 22 bases lay in between. The CDR3 contains 18 residues. Germline assignment: CDR1 DFQATT and CDR2 SNEGSKA (reference sequence). The CDR3 sequence: CSASPGFGDPSSTDTQYF. CDR3 DNA: TGCAGTGCTAGCCCGGGGTTCGGGGACCCGTCTAGCACAGATACGCAGTATTTT.

This clonotype was detected ten times or more. The CDR3 reads CSADRTSTDTQYF. The CDR3 bases are TGCAGTGCTGACAGGACTAGCACAGATACGCAGTATTTT. This chain uses TRBV20-1 with TRBJ2-3, with D possibly matching TRBD1 (6 bases). Trimming removed 5 bases from V and 0 bases from J, with 9 bases in between. This CDR3 has 13 amino acids. Germline lookup yields CDR1 DFQATT and CDR2 SNEGSKA (reference sequence).

Ten or more counts support this clonotype. The chain couples TRBV6-6 to TRBJ2-2; no clear D gene. The CDR3 extends over 13 amino acids. CDR1 and CDR2 (germline): MNHNY, SVGAGI (reference sequence). The V gene lost 2 bases and the J gene lost 7 bases, with 8 bases spanning the gap. CDR3 in DNA: TGTGCCAGCAGTTACCTCCGCGGCGGGGAGCTGTTTTTT. Amino acid sequence: CASSYLRGGELFF.

This clonotype was counted at least ten times. The chain employs TRBV5-1 and TRBJ2-7; 10 bases line up with TRBD2. V lost 1 base, J lost 7 bases, and 2 bases stayed unmatched. CDR1 is SGHRS and CDR2 is YFSETQ in the germline V gene. CDR3 length equals 13 residues. The CDR3 sequence: CASSLSSGGEQYF. For the CDR3, the DNA is TGCGCCAGCAGCTTGTCTAGCGGGGGAGAGCAGTACTTC.

This clonotype came up many times. The gene calls are TRBV6-5 and TRBJ1-2; 8 nucleotides agree with TRBD1. The length of the CDR3 is 13 residues. The ends lost 2 bases at V and 8 bases at J; junction bases unmatched: 4. Germline assignment: CDR1 MNHEY and CDR2 SVGAGI. The CDR3 DNA reads TGTGCCAGCAGTTACGCTGACAGGGGAGGCTACACCTTC. As protein: CASSYADRGGYTF.

V is TRBV7-3 and J is TRBJ2-1; 8 bases line up with TRBD2. Looked up from germline, CDR1 is SGHTA and CDR2 is FQGTGA. The V and J ends lost 1 base and 7 bases, in that order; junction bases with no gene match: 15. The CDR3 loop spans 18 amino acids. In DNA form, the CDR3 reads TGTGCCAGCAGCTTAATGGGGACTAGTTCCCTTTCAGGTAATGAGCAGTTCTTC. This gives the protein CASSLMGTSSLSGNEQFF.

Ten or more counts support this clonotype. This chain uses TRBV6-1 with TRBJ2-1, with TRBD1 matching 12 bases. CDR3 length: 15 amino acids. Germline lookup yields CDR1 MNHNS and CDR2 SASEGT. Losses at the gene ends were 8 bases for V and 4 bases for J; bases not matched to a gene: 6. CDR3 nucleotide sequence: TGTGCCAGCCCCCGGGACAGGGGGCCTTACAATGAGCAGTTCTTC. It encodes CASPRDRGPYNEQFF.

The sample holds many counts of this clonotype. This chain joins TRBV12-3 or TRBV12-4 and TRBJ2-5; 11 bases fit TRBD2. Losses at the gene ends were 3 bases for V and 4 bases for J; bases not matched to a gene: 7. CDR3 size: 16 residues. The CDR3 is CASSFGTSGVRETQYF. The CDR3 DNA sequence: TGTGCCAGCAGTTTCGGGACTAGCGGAGTTCGAGAGACCCAGTACTTC.

By its share, this clonotype is medium-sized. The CDR3 DNA follows: TGTGCCAGCAGCCAAGCGTCATCCTACGAGCAGTACTTC. It encodes CASSQASSYEQYF. This sequence joins TRBV12-3 or TRBV12-4 and TRBJ2-7; D unclear. The CDR3 contains 13 residues. V lost 6 bases, J lost 1 base, and 10 bases lay in between.

The table lists this clonotype with many counts. The chain carries TRBV7-9 and TRBJ1-2; a weak D match, TRBD1 (5 bases). The CDR3 covers 15 residues. With 3 bases removed from V and 2 bases from J, the gap between germline ends came to 13 bases. Germline CDR1 is SEHNR and CDR2 is FQNEAQ (reference sequence). The CDR3 sequence: CASSLASRANYGYTF. The DNA for the CDR3 is TGTGCCAGCAGCTTGGCCAGCAGGGCGAACTATGGCTACACCTTC. Variable domain in full (rest from reference TRBV7-9 and TRBJ1-2): DTGVSQNPRHKITKRGQNVTFRCDPISEHNRLYWYRQTLGQGPEFLTYFQNEAQLEKSRLLSDRFSAERPKGSFSTLEIQRTEQGDSAMYLCASSLASRANYGYTFGSGTRLTVV.

Many counts were recorded for this clonotype. The gene calls are TRBV7-2 and TRBJ1-1; 7 bases are shared with TRBD1. The length of the CDR3 is 14 residues. V was pared by 6 bases and J by 1 base, with 5 bases of the junction left unmatched. The germline V gene encodes CDR1 SGHTA and CDR2 FQGNSA. The CDR3 region has the DNA TGTGCCAGCAGGCGACAGGGCCAGAACACTGAAGCTTTCTTT. This gives the protein CASRRQGQNTEAFF. The full variable domain, rest sourced from reference TRBV7-2 and TRBJ1-1, is GAGVSQSPSNKVTEKGKDVELRCDPISGHTALYWYRQSLGQGLEFLIYFQGNSAPDKSGLPSDRFSAERTGGSVSTLTIQRTQQEDSAVYLCASRRQGQNTEAFFGQGTRLTVV.

By frequency in the sample, this clonotype is medium-sized. The rearrangement uses TRBV5-6 and TRBJ2-7; D remains ambiguous. Germline CDR1 and CDR2: SGHDT and YYEEEE. V was pared by 3 bases and J by 4 bases, with 8 bases between. CDR3 length: 12 amino acids. The CDR3 region is CASSSTPYEQYF. The CDR3 DNA is TGTGCCAGCAGCTCGACGCCTTACGAGCAGTACTTC.

This clonotype was seen ten or more times. V and J are TRBV20-1 and TRBJ1-5; D is uncertain. CDR3 size: 15 residues. Per the germline V gene, CDR1 is DFQATT and CDR2 is SNEGSKA (reference sequence). V was pared by 3 bases and J by 5 bases, with 17 bases between. CDR3 protein: CSARGTRVGDQPQHF. The CDR3 bases are TGCAGTGCTAGGGGAACTAGGGTTGGCGATCAGCCCCAGCATTTT.

The sample holds many counts of this clonotype. The chain couples TRBV2 to TRBJ2-2; D is uncertain. The CDR3 consists of 15 residues. Germline values: CDR1 SNHLY, CDR2 FYNNEI. V was trimmed by 4 bases and J by 1 base, leaving 10 bases between them. As DNA, the CDR3 is TGTGCCAGCAGTGCGGGTATCAAGAACACCGGGGAGCTGTTTTTT. Translation: CASSAGIKNTGELFF.

This clonotype was seen many times. This rearrangement joins TRBV12-3 or TRBV12-4 to TRBJ1-2; D not resolved. This CDR3 region has 12 residues. Between the trimmed V and J ends, which lost 6 bases and 3 bases, there was a span of 8 bases. Here the CDR3 reads CASSAEYYGYTF. The DNA for the CDR3 is TGTGCCAGCAGCGCAGAATACTATGGCTACACCTTC.

This clonotype was observed many times. Written as DNA, the CDR3 is TGCAGTGTTCTAGACCCCTCTGGGGCCAACGTCCTGACTTTC. Residues: CSVLDPSGANVLTF. The chain uses TRBV20-1 and TRBJ2-6; no firm D call. The V and J ends lost 7 bases and 0 bases respectively, with 10 bases between them. There are 14 residues in the CDR3. Looked up from germline, CDR1 is DFQATT and CDR2 is SNEGSKA (reference sequence).